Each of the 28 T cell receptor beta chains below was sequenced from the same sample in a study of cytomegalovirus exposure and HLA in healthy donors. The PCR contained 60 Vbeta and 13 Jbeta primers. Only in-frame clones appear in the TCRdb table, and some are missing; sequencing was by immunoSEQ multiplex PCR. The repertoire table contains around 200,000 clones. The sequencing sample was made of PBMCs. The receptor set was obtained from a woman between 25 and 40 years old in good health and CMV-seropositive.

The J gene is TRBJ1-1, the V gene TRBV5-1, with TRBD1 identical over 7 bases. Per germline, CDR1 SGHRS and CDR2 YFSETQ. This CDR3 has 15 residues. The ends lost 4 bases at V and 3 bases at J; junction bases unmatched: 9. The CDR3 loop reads CASSAGQARDTEAFF. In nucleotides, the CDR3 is TGCGCCAGCAGCGCAGGACAGGCTCGGGACACTGAAGCTTTCTTT.

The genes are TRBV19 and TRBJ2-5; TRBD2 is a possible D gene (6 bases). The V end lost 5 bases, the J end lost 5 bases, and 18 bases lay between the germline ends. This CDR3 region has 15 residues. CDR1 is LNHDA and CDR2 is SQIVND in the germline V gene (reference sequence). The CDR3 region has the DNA TGTGCCAGTAGTTCCGTACTAGCCGCCGGGGAGACCCAGTACTTC. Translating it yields CASSSVLAAGETQYF.

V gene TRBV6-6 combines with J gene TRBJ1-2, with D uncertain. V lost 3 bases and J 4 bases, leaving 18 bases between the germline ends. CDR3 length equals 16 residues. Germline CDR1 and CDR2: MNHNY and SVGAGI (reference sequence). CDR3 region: CASSYLVDTEGYGYTF. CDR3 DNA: TGTGCCAGCAGTTATCTCGTCGACACCGAGGGCTATGGCTACACCTTC.

CDR3 region: CASSPIYEQFF. CDR3 coding DNA: TGTGCCAGCAGCCCTATATACGAGCAGTTCTTC. The chain has TRBV7-2 and TRBJ2-1; D gene ambiguous. The germline V gene encodes CDR1 SGHTA and CDR2 FQGNSA. The CDR3 is made up of 11 amino acids. Trimming left V 5 bases short and J 10 bases short, with 9 bases between.

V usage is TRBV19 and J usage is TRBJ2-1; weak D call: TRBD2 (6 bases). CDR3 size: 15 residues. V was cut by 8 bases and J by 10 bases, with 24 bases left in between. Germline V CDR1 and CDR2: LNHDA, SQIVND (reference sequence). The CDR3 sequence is CASSFRELTRYEQFF. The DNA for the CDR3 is TGTGCCAGTTCGTTTCGGGAATTGACTAGGTACGAGCAGTTCTTC.

For the CDR3, the DNA is TGCGCCAGCAGCCGAAGGGAGGGGCAAGGGGAGACCCAGTACTTC. Protein product: CASSRREGQGETQYF. This chain joins TRBV4-1 and TRBJ2-5; TRBD2 matches at 7 bases. Losses at the gene ends were 4 bases for V and 5 bases for J; bases not matched to a gene: 10. CDR1 MGHRA and CDR2 YSYEKL come from the germline V gene. The CDR3 is 15 amino acids.

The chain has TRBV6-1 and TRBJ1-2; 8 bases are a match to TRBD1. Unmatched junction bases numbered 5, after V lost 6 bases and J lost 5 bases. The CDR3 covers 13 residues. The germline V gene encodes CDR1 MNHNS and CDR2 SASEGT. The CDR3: CASRDRGEYGYTF. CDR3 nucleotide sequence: TGTGCCAGCAGAGACAGGGGAGAGTATGGCTACACCTTC.

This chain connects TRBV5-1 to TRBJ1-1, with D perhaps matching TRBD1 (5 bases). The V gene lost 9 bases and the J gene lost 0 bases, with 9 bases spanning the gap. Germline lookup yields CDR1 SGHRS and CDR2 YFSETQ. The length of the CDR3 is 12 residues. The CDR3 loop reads CATQGMNTEAFF. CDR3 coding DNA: TGCGCCACTCAGGGCATGAACACTGAAGCTTTCTTT.

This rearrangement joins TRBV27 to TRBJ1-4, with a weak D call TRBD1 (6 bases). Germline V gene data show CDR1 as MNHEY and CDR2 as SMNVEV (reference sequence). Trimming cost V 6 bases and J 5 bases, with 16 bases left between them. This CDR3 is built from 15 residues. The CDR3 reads CASRPGQTHNEKLFF. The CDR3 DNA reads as TGTGCCAGCAGACCCGGACAGACTCACAATGAAAAACTGTTTTTT. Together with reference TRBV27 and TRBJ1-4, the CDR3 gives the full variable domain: EAQVTQNPRYLITVTGKKLTVTCSQNMNHEYMSWYRQDPGLGLRQIYYSMNVEVTDKGDVPEGYKVSRKEKRNFPLILESPSPNQTSLYFCASRPGQTHNEKLFFGSGTQLSVL.

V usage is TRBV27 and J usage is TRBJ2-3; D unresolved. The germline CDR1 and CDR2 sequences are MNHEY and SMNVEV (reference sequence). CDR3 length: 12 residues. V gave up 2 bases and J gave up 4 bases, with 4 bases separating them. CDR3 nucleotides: TGTGCCAGCAGTTTAGGCCCAGATACGCAGTATTTT. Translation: CASSLGPDTQYF.

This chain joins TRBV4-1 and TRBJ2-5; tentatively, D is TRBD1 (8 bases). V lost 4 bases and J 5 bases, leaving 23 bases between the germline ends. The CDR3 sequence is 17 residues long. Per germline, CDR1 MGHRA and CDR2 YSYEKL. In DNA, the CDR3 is TGCGCCAGCAGCCGGGGGGGCCAGGGGGCTCGGGTGGAGACCCAGTACTTC. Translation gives CASSRGGQGARVETQYF.

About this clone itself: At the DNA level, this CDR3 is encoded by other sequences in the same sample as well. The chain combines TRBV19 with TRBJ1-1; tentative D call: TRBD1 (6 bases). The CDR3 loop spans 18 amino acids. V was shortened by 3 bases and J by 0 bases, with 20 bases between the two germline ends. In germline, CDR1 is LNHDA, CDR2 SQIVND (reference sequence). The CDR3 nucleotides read TGTGCCAGTAGTATCTGGGCCAGGTCGACAGGAATGAACACTGAAGCTTTCTTT. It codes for CASSIWARSTGMNTEAFF. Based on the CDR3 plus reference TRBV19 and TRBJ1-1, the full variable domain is DGGITQSPKYLFRKEGQNVTLSCEQNLNHDAMYWYRQDPGQGLRLIYYSQIVNDFQKGDIAEGYSVSREKKESFPLTVTSAQKNPTAFYLCASSIWARSTGMNTEAFFGQGTRLTVV.

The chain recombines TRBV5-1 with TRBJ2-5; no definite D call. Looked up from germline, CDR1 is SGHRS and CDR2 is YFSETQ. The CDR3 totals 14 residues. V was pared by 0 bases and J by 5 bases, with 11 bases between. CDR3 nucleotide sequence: TGCGCCAGCAGCTTGGAACTGCCCCGGGAGACCCAGTACTTC. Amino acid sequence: CASSLELPRETQYF.

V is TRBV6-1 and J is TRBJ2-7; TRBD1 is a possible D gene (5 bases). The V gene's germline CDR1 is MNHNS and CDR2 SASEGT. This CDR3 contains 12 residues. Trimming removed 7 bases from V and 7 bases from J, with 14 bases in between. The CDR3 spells CASTHGAKEQYF. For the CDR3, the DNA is TGTGCCAGCACCCATGGGGCGAAGGAGCAGTACTTC.

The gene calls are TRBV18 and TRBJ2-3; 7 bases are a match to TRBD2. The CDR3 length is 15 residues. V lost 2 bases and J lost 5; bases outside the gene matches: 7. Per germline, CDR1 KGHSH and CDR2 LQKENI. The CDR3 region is CASSPVASGKDTQYF. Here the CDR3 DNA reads TGTGCCAGCTCACCAGTTGCCAGCGGGAAAGATACGCAGTATTTT.

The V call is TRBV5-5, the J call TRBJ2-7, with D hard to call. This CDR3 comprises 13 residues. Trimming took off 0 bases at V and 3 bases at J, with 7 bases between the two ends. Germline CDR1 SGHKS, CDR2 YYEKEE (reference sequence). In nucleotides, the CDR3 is TGTGCCAGCAGCTTGGTGGCTAGCTACGAGCAGTACTTC. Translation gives CASSLVASYEQYF.

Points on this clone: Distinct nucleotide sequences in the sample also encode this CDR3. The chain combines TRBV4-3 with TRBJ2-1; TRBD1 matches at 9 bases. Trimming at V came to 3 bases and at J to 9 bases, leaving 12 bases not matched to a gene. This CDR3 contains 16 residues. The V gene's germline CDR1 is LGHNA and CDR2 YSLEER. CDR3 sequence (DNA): TGCGCCAGCAGCCAGGCCCCACAGGGGGCGGTGGGTGAGCAGTTCTTC. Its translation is CASSQAPQGAVGEQFF.

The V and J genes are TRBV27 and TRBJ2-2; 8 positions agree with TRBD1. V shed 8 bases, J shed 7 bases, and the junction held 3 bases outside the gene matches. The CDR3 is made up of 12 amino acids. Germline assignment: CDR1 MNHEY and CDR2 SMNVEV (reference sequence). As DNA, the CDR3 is TGTGCCAGCGGACAGGGAAACGGGGAGCTGTTTTTT. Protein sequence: CASGQGNGELFF.

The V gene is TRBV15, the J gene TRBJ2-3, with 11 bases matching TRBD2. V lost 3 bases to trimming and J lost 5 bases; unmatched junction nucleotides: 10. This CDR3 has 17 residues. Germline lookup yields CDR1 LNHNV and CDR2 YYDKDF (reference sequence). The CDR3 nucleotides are TGTGCCACCAGCAGCCGACGGACTAGCGGGTCGGAAGATACGCAGTATTTT. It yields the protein CATSSRRTSGSEDTQYF.

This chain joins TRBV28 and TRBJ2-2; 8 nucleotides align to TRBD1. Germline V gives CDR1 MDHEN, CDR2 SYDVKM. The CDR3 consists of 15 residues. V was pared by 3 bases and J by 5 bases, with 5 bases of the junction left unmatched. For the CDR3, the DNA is TGTGCCAGCAGTTTGGTACAGGGGGTGACCGGGGAGCTGTTTTTT. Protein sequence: CASSLVQGVTGELFF. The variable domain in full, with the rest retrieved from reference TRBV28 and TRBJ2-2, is DVKVTQSSRYLVKRTGEKVFLECVQDMDHENMFWYRQDPGLGLRLIYFSYDVKMKEKGDIPEGYSVSREKKERFSLILESASTNQTSMYLCASSLVQGVTGELFFGEGSRLTVL.

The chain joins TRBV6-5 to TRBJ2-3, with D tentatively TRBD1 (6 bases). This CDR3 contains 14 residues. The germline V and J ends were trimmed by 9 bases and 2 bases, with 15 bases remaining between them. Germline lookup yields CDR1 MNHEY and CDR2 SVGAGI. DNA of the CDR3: TGTGCCAGTAGGTGGCCAGGGGCCACAGATACGCAGTATTTT. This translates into CASRWPGATDTQYF.

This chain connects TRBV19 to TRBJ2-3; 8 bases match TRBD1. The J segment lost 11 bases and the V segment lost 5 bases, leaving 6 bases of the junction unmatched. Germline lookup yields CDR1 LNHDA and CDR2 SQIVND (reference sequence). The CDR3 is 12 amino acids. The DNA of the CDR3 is TGTGCCAGTAGTTTCTCCGGGACAGGGCAGTATTTT. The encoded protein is CASSFSGTGQYF.

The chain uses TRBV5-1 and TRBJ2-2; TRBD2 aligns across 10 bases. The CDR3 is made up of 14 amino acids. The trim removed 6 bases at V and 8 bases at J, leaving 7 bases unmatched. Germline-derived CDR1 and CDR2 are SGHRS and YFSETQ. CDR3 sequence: CASNLAGVSGELFF. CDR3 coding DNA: TGCGCCAGCAACCTAGCGGGAGTTTCAGGGGAGCTGTTTTTT. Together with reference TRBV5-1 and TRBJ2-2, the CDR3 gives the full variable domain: KAGVTQTPRYLIKTRGQQVTLSCSPISGHRSVSWYQQTPGQGLQFLFEYFSETQRNKGNFPGRFSGRQFSNSRSEMNVSTLELGDSALYLCASNLAGVSGELFFGEGSRLTVL.

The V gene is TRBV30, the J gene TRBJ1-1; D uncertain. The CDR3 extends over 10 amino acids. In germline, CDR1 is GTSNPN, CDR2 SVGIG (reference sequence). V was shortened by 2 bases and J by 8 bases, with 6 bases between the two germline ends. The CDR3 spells CAWSSQEAFF. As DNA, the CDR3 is TGTGCCTGGAGTTCACAAGAAGCTTTCTTT.

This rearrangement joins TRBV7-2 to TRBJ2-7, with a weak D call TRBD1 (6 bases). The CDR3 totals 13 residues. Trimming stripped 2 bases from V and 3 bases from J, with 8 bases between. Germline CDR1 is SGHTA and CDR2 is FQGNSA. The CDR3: CASSLRTDYEQYF. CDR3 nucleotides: TGTGCCAGCAGCTTAAGGACAGACTACGAGCAGTACTTC.

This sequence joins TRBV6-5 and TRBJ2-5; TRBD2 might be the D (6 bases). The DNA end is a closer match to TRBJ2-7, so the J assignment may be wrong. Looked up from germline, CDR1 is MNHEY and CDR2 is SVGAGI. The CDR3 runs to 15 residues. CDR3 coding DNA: TGTGCCAGCAAAGTTTGGCGGGGAGTCGGTTACGAGCAGTACTTC. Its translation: CASKVWRGVGYEQYF.

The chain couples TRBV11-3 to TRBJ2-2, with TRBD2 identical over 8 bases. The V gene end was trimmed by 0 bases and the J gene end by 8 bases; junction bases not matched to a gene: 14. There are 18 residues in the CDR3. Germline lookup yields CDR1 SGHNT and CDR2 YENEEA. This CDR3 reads CASSLDQSGSHRSGELFF. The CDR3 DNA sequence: TGTGCCAGCAGCTTAGACCAGAGCGGGAGCCATAGATCGGGGGAGCTGTTTTTT.

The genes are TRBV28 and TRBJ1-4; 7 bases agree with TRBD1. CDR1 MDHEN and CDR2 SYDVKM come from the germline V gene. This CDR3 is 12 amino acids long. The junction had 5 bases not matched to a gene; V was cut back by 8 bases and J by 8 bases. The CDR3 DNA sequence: TGTGCCAGCGGACAGGTGTACGAAAAACTGTTTTTT. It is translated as CASGQVYEKLFF.